This TCR beta chain was identified in a study of T-cell memory formation after mild COVID-19. Study overall: TCR clusters largely stayed donor specific. Whole-study findings and limits: Contracting clones from day 15 to 85 had balanced CD4/CD8; later expanders favoured CD4+. Memory sampled before infection contained some responding clones, suggesting cross-reactive memory joined. Chiefly within CM and EM were the contracting CD4+ clones; CD8+ ones were within EMRA.

TCRdb independently ran MiXCR on the 5' RACE reads; one entry per CDR3 protein. Among hundreds of thousands of distinct CDR3 sequences, around a quarter were seen once, and the ten largest hold under 15%. A word on this clonotype: The antigen is undetermined.

This CDR3 is built from 15 residues. The sample consisted of PBMCs or a T cell subset sorted from them (not recorded which). The sequence was collected from an adult woman who had mild COVID-19 (a few samples of this study predate the infection). Cell type and time point are not known. The genes are TRBV21-1 and TRBJ2-7. TRBV21-1 is deemed a pseudogene. The CDR3 DNA reads TGTGCCAGCAGCAAGCGACAGATCACGGACGTCGAGCAGTACTTC. Residues: CASSKRQITDVEQYF.